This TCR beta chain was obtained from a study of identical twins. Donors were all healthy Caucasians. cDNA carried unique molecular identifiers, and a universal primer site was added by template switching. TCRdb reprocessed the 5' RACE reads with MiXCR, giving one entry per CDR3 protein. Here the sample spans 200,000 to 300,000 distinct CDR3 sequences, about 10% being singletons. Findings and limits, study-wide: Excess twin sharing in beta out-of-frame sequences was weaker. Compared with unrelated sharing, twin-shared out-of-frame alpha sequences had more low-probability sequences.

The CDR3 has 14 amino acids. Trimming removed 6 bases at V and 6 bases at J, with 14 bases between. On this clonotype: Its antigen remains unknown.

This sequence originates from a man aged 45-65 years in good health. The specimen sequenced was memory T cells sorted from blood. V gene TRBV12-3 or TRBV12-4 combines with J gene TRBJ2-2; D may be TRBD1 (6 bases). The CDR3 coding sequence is TGTGCCAGCAGACGGGACATCGGGGCCGGGGAGCTGTTTTTT. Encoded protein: CASRRDIGAGELFF.